The text below deals with one T cell receptor (beta chain). Its target is unknown. Germline V gene data show CDR1 as SGHTA and CDR2 as FQGNSA. This CDR3 has 18 amino acids. The J segment lost 1 base and the V segment lost 1 base, leaving 6 bases of the junction unmatched. This specimen belongs to a study of T cell responses to AZD1222 COVID-19 vaccine. General observations from the study: Nearly half of spike-specific TCRs reportedly target unmutated variant regions. The study found Spike-specific TCR breadth and depth rose after two AZD1222 doses. Every sample of the repertoires postdated the peak T cell response.

Sequencing was performed with immunoSEQ multiplex PCR; in TCRdb, only in-frame clones are kept and a portion is missing. This table holds more than 95,000 clones, around nine tenths found once. The rearrangement joins TRBV7-2 to TRBJ1-4; the match to TRBD1 covers 10 bases. The source of this sequence is an adult who received the MenACWY meningococcal vaccine as a control. This specimen consisted of peripheral blood, obtained 28 days after the second dose of the MenACWY control vaccine. The CDR3 spells CASSLVRQGAVTNEKLFF. The DNA of the CDR3 is TGTGCCAGCAGCTTAGTTCGACAGGGGGCTGTAACTAATGAAAAACTGTTTTTT.